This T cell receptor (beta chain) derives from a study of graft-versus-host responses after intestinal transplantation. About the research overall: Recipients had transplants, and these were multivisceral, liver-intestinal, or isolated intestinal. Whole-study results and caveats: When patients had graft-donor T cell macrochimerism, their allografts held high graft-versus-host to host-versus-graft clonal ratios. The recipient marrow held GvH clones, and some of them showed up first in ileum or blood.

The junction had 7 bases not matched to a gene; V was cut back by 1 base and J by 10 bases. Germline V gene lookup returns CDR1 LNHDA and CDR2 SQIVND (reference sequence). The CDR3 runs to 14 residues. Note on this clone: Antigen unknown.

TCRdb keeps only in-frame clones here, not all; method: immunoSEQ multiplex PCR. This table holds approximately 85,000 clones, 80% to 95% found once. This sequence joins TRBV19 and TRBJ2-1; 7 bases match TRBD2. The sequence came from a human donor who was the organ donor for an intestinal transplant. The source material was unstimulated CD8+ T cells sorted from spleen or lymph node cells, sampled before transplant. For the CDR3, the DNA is TGTGCCAGTAGTATAGCTGGGCTAGCGGAGGAGCAGTTCTTC. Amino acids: CASSIAGLAEEQFF.